At least ten counts were recorded for the clone carrying this T cell receptor beta chain. The CDR3 runs to 17 residues. This entry is derived from a study of blood T cells in healthy people across ages. A J-beta primer mix and a sample-barcoded 5' primer were used in a second PCR of about 7 to 11 cycles. Via MiXCR, TCRdb re-called the 5' RACE reads, giving one row per CDR3 protein. The sample yields 1.5 million to 2 million distinct CDR3 sequences, roughly 27% seen once. The sequencing sample was made of blood. The source of this sequence is a woman between 25 and 40 years old in good health. J is TRBJ2-7 and V is TRBV21-1; whether TRBD2, the table's D call, matches the DNA was not checked. TRBV21-1 is tagged as a pseudogene. This CDR3 reads CASSKDTRDPSSYEQYF. In nucleotides, the CDR3 is TGTGCCAGCAGCAAGGATACTAGAGACCCCAGCTCCTACGAGCAGTACTTC.